What follows are 6 T cell receptor beta chains derived from one specimen sequenced in a study of read filtering for tumor transcriptome and immune sequencing (TCRdb year 2020). Sequencing instrument: Illumina HiSeq 4000. The Immunoverse kit was used to build TCR libraries from around 400 ng RNA, with molecular barcoded adaptors covering alpha/delta and beta/gamma chains. TCRdb trimmed the raw reads at Q25, called clones with MiXCR and kept productive beta chains. One record per CDR3 amino acid sequence lists the most common genes and DNA. The table for this sample lists around 41,000 distinct CDR3 sequences; less than 15% of them were counted only once. More than 15% of the sample belongs to the ten largest clones. Specimen: a population of CD138-negative cells sorted from bone marrow. What the cell subset or site label conveys for this sample: bone marrow mononuclear cells depleted of CD138+ plasma/myeloma cells by negative magnetic selection. These TCRs come from a donor at least 40 years old with multiple myeloma.

This clonotype came up many times. The chain joins TRBV28 to TRBJ2-2; 8 bases are shared with TRBD2. Unmatched junction bases numbered 8, after V lost 6 bases and J lost 5 bases. Germline CDR1 is MDHEN and CDR2 is SYDVKM. CDR3 length: 15 residues. For the CDR3, the DNA is TGTGCCAGCAGGGTCGGGGGGGCCTTGACCGGGGAGCTGTTTTTT. This encodes CASRVGGALTGELFF.

In this sample, this clonotype turned up a few times. This chain links TRBV28 with TRBJ2-3; no reliable D call. V lost 4 bases and J lost 4, with 18 bases in between. CDR1 is MDHEN, CDR2 SYDVKM, per germline. The CDR3 loop spans 16 amino acids. CDR3 sequence: CASSSPSALRPDTQYF. Written as DNA, the CDR3 is TGTGCCAGCAGTTCTCCCTCGGCCTTACGGCCAGATACGCAGTATTTT.

This clonotype appeared many times. The genes are TRBV11-1 and TRBJ2-1; a possible D gene is TRBD2 (5 bases). Deletions cut 2 bases from V and 0 bases from J, with 23 bases between. The CDR3 is 20 residues long. Germline lookup yields CDR1 SGHAT and CDR2 FQDESV (reference sequence). The CDR3 DNA follows: TGTGCCAGCAGCTTATTAGGGCAGGTTCCCTACGGGGTCTCCTACAATGAGCAGTTCTTC. The encoded protein is CASSLLGQVPYGVSYNEQFF.

The chain carries TRBV3-1 and TRBJ2-1; D may be TRBD2 (6 bases). This CDR3 has 15 residues. Trimming stripped 1 base from V and 3 bases from J, with 10 bases between. Per the germline V gene, CDR1 is LGHDT and CDR2 is YNNKEL (reference sequence). Written as DNA, the CDR3 is TGTGCCAGCAGCCAAGTGGCGGGACTCTACAATGAGCAGTTCTTC. Amino acid sequence: CASSQVAGLYNEQFF.

V is TRBV30 and J is TRBJ1-1; weak D call: TRBD1 (6 bases). The length of the CDR3 is 13 residues. Looked up from germline, CDR1 is GTSNPN and CDR2 is SVGIG (reference sequence). V was clipped by 5 bases and J by 2 bases, with 12 bases between them. CDR3 sequence reads: CAWGDRRNTEAFF. The CDR3 DNA sequence: TGTGCCTGGGGCGACAGGCGCAACACTGAAGCTTTCTTT.

This clonotype appeared once. A far larger clone is only one base removed, so a read error is likely. As the CDR3 is not closed by the conserved phenylalanine or tryptophan, this likely results from a read error. The V and J genes are TRBV11-1 and TRBJ2-2; D is unresolved. The V end was cut by 5 bases, the J end by 3 bases, with 7 bases between. The CDR3 spans 13 residues. CDR1 is SGHAT and CDR2 is FQDESV in the germline V gene (reference sequence). In nucleotides, the CDR3 is TGTGCCAGCAGCGTTATTGACACCGGGGAGCTGTTTCTT. This codes for CASSVIDTGELFL.